The 20 T cell receptor beta chains below were found in one sample sequenced in a study of OX40 agonist ivuxolimab in advanced cancers. Using immunoSEQ multiplex PCR, the repertoire was profiled, and TCRdb retains in-frame clones only, with some absent. This sample has 65,000 to 80,000 clones, with more than 70% found just once. The source was CD4+ or CD8+ T cells sorted from blood, collected in a trial of the OX40 agonist ivuxolimab. The receptors derive from an adult with an advanced solid tumor such as melanoma, head and neck, liver or kidney cancer.

This chain links TRBV5-1 with TRBJ2-1; D could derive from TRBD1 or TRBD2 (5 bases each). V lost 0 bases and J lost 0, with 10 bases in between. The CDR3 length is 16 residues. Looked up from germline, CDR1 is SGHRS and CDR2 is YFSETQ. CDR3 region: CASSLGGAYSYNEQFF. In DNA, the CDR3 is TGCGCCAGCAGCTTGGGAGGGGCCTACTCCTACAATGAGCAGTTCTTC.

The chain joins TRBV5-1 to TRBJ2-7; TRBD2 aligns across 9 bases. Germline values: CDR1 SGHRS, CDR2 YFSETQ. This CDR3 is built from 16 residues. The V segment lost 0 bases and the J segment 9 bases; nucleotides outside the gene matches: 13. CDR3 region: CASSLAYSGSATRQYF. DNA for the CDR3: TGCGCCAGCAGCTTGGCATATAGCGGGAGTGCAACGAGGCAGTACTTC.

This chain joins TRBV7-9 and TRBJ2-7, with a weak D call TRBD2 (5 bases). CDR3 length equals 13 residues. Germline V gives CDR1 SEHNR, CDR2 FQNEAQ (reference sequence). V lost 6 bases to trimming and J lost 0 bases, with 9 bases between them. The CDR3 nucleotides read TGTGCCAGCAGTATAGGAGGCTCCTACGAGCAGTACTTC. Amino acids: CASSIGGSYEQYF.

The rearrangement links TRBV5-8 to TRBJ1-2; D is ambiguous. The CDR3 contains 14 residues. Germline assignment: CDR1 SGHTS and CDR2 YDEGEE. The V end was cut by 2 bases, the J end by 1 base, with 9 bases between. This CDR3 reads CASSLWKGNYGYTF. In nucleotides, the CDR3 is TGTGCCAGCAGCTTATGGAAGGGTAACTATGGCTACACCTTC. Full variable domain (outside the CDR3, taken from reference TRBV5-8 and TRBJ1-2): EAGVTQSPTHLIKTRGQQATLRCSPISGHTSVYWYQQALGLGLQFLLWYDEGEERNRGNFPPRFSGRQFPNYSSELNVNALELEDSALYLCASSLWKGNYGYTFGSGTRLTVV.

The chain links TRBV4-1 to TRBJ2-1; D ambiguous. Trimming pared 4 bases from V and 0 bases from J, leaving 10 bases between. The CDR3 totals 15 residues. Germline V CDR1 and CDR2: MGHRA, YSYEKL. The CDR3 sequence is CASSLGWGSYNEQFF. CDR3 coding DNA: TGCGCCAGCAGCCTGGGCTGGGGCTCCTACAATGAGCAGTTCTTC.

In its sample, this clone was seen a few times. The chain carries TRBV9 and TRBJ2-3; 10 positions match TRBD1. The germline CDR1 and CDR2 sequences are SGDLS and YYNGEE. The CDR3 loop spans 15 amino acids. After removal of 5 bases from V and 4 bases from J, the junction contained 7 bases not matched to a gene. This CDR3 is CASSGQGGVADTQYF. DNA for the CDR3: TGTGCCAGCAGTGGACAGGGGGGAGTGGCAGATACGCAGTATTTT. Combining the CDR3 with reference TRBV9 and TRBJ2-3 gives the whole variable domain DSGVTQTPKHLITATGQRVTLRCSPRSGDLSVYWYQQSLDQGLQFLIQYYNGEERAKGNILERFSAQQFPDLHSELNLSSLELGDSALYFCASSGQGGVADTQYFGPGTRLTVL.

This chain connects TRBV28 to TRBJ1-5; 9 positions agree with TRBD1. The CDR3 covers 15 residues. The J segment lost 7 bases and the V segment lost 3 bases, leaving 7 bases of the junction unmatched. Germline V gene data show CDR1 as MDHEN and CDR2 as SYDVKM. The DNA for the CDR3 is TGTGCCAGCAGTTTTCCGGGACAGGGTTTCCAGCCCCAGCATTTT. Protein: CASSFPGQGFQPQHF.

V gene TRBV18 combines with J gene TRBJ2-7; D possibly matches TRBD1 or TRBD2 (5 bases each). The CDR3 sequence is 15 residues long. Germline values: CDR1 KGHSH, CDR2 LQKENI. Trimming stripped 3 bases from V and 2 bases from J, with 14 bases between. CDR3 residues: CASSPGTTGAYEQYV. The DNA of the CDR3 is TGTGCCAGCTCACCCGGGACCACCGGAGCCTACGAGCAGTACGTC.

This clone has only a few counts. The chain has TRBV19 and TRBJ1-3; D gene uncertain. Germline values: CDR1 LNHDA, CDR2 SQIVND (reference sequence). Trimming removed 4 bases from V and 4 bases from J, with 11 bases in between. The CDR3 is 14 residues long. CDR3 protein: CASSSAGYGNTIYF. In nucleotides, the CDR3 is TGTGCCAGTAGTAGTGCGGGGTACGGAAACACCATATATTTT.

V gene TRBV6-1 combines with J gene TRBJ1-4; 7 bases align to TRBD1. This CDR3 spans 12 amino acids. V shed 7 bases and J 8 bases; nucleotides not matched to a gene: 4. Germline CDR1 is MNHNS and CDR2 is SASEGT. The CDR3 is CASNGQAEKLFF. The CDR3 DNA sequence: TGTGCCAGCAATGGACAGGCCGAAAAACTGTTTTTT.

The rearrangement links TRBV5-1 to TRBJ2-5, with D possibly being TRBD2 (6 bases). The CDR3 loop spans 13 amino acids. Germline assignment: CDR1 SGHRS and CDR2 YFSETQ. Trimming took off 5 bases at V and 2 bases at J, with 10 bases between the two ends. The CDR3 loop is CASRGGVQETQYF. CDR3 in DNA: TGCGCCAGCAGGGGGGGAGTACAAGAGACCCAGTACTTC. Full variable domain (remainder filled in from reference TRBV5-1 and TRBJ2-5): KAGVTQTPRYLIKTRGQQVTLSCSPISGHRSVSWYQQTPGQGLQFLFEYFSETQRNKGNFPGRFSGRQFSNSRSEMNVSTLELGDSALYLCASRGGVQETQYFGPGTRLLVL.

The chain recombines TRBV19 with TRBJ2-7; D possibly corresponds to TRBD1 (6 bases). The CDR3 consists of 13 residues. The V end was cut by 9 bases, the J end by 3 bases, with 15 bases between. CDR1 is LNHDA, CDR2 SQIVND, per germline (reference sequence). The chain's CDR3 is CARGQGKFYEQYV. The DNA for the CDR3 is TGTGCCAGGGGCCAGGGGAAGTTCTACGAGCAGTACGTC.

The chain joins TRBV19 to TRBJ1-2; a weak D match, TRBD1 (5 bases). CDR3 length equals 14 residues. Trimming pared 5 bases from V and 4 bases from J, leaving 14 bases between. Germline CDR1 and CDR2: LNHDA and SQIVND (reference sequence). Written as DNA, the CDR3 is TGTGCCAGTAGTCGTGTCGGGACGAGCTATGGCTACACCTTC. Protein sequence: CASSRVGTSYGYTF.

The chain employs TRBV11-1 and TRBJ2-3; 7 bases are shared with TRBD1. Germline loops: CDR1 SGHAT, CDR2 FQDESV (reference sequence). The trim removed 3 bases at V and 0 bases at J, leaving 0 bases unmatched. The CDR3 contains 14 residues. CDR3 nucleotides: TGTGCCAGCAGCTTCAGGGGGAGCACAGATACGCAGTATTTT. The encoded protein is CASSFRGSTDTQYF.

This chain joins TRBV6-5 and TRBJ1-1; D is uncertain. In germline, CDR1 is MNHEY, CDR2 SVGAGI. The CDR3 contains 14 residues. V was trimmed by 7 bases and J by 1 base, leaving 13 bases between them. The CDR3 here is CASTTALGNTEAFF. CDR3 DNA sequence: TGTGCCAGCACGACGGCACTGGGGAACACTGAAGCTTTCTTT.

A few counts support this clone. V and J are TRBV19 and TRBJ1-2, with D perhaps matching TRBD1 (5 bases). The CDR3 runs to 12 residues. The ends were cut back, 10 bases at V and 6 bases at J, with 15 bases in the middle. Germline-derived CDR1 and CDR2 are LNHDA and SQIVND (reference sequence). CDR3: CATRGTTNGYTF. In nucleotides, the CDR3 is TGTGCCACCCGGGGGACTACGAATGGCTACACCTTC.

The J gene is TRBJ1-5, the V gene TRBV2; tentative D call: TRBD1 (5 bases). From germline, CDR1 is SNHLY and CDR2 FYNNEI. V was trimmed by 2 bases and J by 4 bases, leaving 12 bases between them. This CDR3 spans 15 amino acids. The CDR3 protein is CASSEIGGGNQPQHF. The CDR3 nucleotides are TGTGCCAGCAGTGAAATCGGGGGAGGGAATCAGCCCCAGCATTTT.

The V gene is TRBV7-3, the J gene TRBJ2-3, with 13 bases identical to TRBD2. CDR3 size: 16 residues. The V gene's germline CDR1 is SGHTA and CDR2 FQGTGA. The junction had 9 bases not matched to a gene; V was cut back by 8 bases and J by 4 bases. This chain's CDR3 is CASGGLAGSAPDTQYF. CDR3 coding DNA: TGTGCCAGCGGGGGACTAGCGGGATCTGCTCCAGATACGCAGTATTTT.

This clone occurred once. The chain carries TRBV15 and TRBJ1-2, with D unresolved. This CDR3 is built from 14 residues. Trimming took off 8 bases at V and 6 bases at J, with 19 bases between the two ends. Germline V CDR1 and CDR2: LNHNV, YYDKDF (reference sequence). The CDR3 loop reads CATRGLPPGDGYTF. In DNA, the CDR3 is TGTGCCACCCGAGGCCTCCCGCCGGGCGATGGCTACACCTTC.

V and J are TRBV6-1 and TRBJ1-3; D unresolved. Germline assignment: CDR1 MNHNS and CDR2 SASEGT. Trimming took 2 bases from V and 0 from J, leaving 8 bases between them. This CDR3 has 15 amino acids. The CDR3 region is CASSEMLLSGNTIYF. CDR3 in DNA: TGTGCCAGCAGTGAAATGTTGCTCTCTGGAAACACCATATATTTT.